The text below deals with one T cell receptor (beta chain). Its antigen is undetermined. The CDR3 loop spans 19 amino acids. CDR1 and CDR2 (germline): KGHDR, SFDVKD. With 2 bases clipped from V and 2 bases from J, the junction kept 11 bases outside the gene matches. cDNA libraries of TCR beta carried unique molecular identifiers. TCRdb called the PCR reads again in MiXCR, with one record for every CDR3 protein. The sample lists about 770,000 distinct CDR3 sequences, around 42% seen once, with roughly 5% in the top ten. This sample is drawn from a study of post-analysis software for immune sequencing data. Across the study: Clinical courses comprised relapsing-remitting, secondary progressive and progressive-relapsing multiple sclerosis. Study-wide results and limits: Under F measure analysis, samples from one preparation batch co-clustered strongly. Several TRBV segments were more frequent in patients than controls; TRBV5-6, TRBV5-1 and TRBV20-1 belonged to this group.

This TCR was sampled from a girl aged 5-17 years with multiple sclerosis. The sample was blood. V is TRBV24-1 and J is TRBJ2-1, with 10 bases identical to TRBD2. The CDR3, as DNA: TGTGCCACCAGTGATTCGGGACTAGCGTCGAGGGGTACCTACAATGAGCAGTTCTTC. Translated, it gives CATSDSGLASRGTYNEQFF.